These 27 T cell receptor beta chains were all obtained from the same sample, sequenced in a study of cytomegalovirus exposure and HLA in healthy donors. Use of 60 Vbeta and 13 Jbeta primers characterized the PCR. Profiled with immunoSEQ multiplex PCR; TCRdb holds only in-frame clones, not every one. The table lists just over 150,000 clones, over 75% of them singletons, with over 0.95% in the top ten. Material for sequencing was PBMCs. All receptors come from a woman between 50 and 59 years old in good health and CMV-seropositive.

V is TRBV7-3 and J is TRBJ2-7, with D possibly TRBD1 on 6 matching bases. The CDR3 contains 14 residues. CDR1 is SGHTA, CDR2 FQGTGA, per germline. V lost 4 bases and J lost 2, with 12 bases in between. The CDR3 DNA is TGTGCCAGCAGCTACAAACAGGGTCCCTACGAGCAGTACTTC. Translation: CASSYKQGPYEQYF. Supplemented by reference TRBV7-3 and TRBJ2-7, the full variable domain reads GAGVSQTPSNKVTEKGKYVELRCDPISGHTALYWYRQSLGQGPEFLIYFQGTGAADDSGLPNDRFFAVRPEGSVSTLKIQRTERGDSAVYLCASSYKQGPYEQYFGPGTRLTVT.

This clone was detected only a few times. The chain has TRBV6-6 and TRBJ1-1; 7 bases agree with TRBD1. The CDR3 contains 14 residues. Trimming removed 4 bases from V and 7 bases from J; junction bases left unmatched: 9. The germline gives CDR1 MNHNY, CDR2 SVGAGI (reference sequence). The CDR3 loop reads CASSSRRGTVEAFF. The CDR3 nucleotides are TGTGCCAGCAGTTCCCGTAGGGGGACAGTTGAAGCTTTCTTT.

The rearrangement links TRBV5-1 to TRBJ2-7; TRBD1 matches at 8 bases. The CDR3 extends over 14 amino acids. Per the germline V gene, CDR1 is SGHRS and CDR2 is YFSETQ. Unmatched junction bases numbered 7, after V lost 4 bases and J lost 4 bases. CDR3 sequence: CASSQGAPSYEQYF. Written as DNA, the CDR3 is TGCGCCAGCAGCCAGGGGGCTCCCAGTTACGAGCAGTACTTC.

The chain has TRBV5-8 and TRBJ2-1, with D possibly TRBD2 on 5 matching bases. Germline V gives CDR1 SGHTS, CDR2 YDEGEE. The CDR3 extends over 16 amino acids. V was cut by 2 bases and J by 8 bases, with 20 bases left in between. CDR3 sequence (DNA): TGTGCCAGCAGCTTAACCCGAATTCGGACTGGCGATGAGCAGTTCTTC. It is translated as CASSLTRIRTGDEQFF.

This clone showed up just a few times. The V call is TRBV7-9, the J call TRBJ2-1, with 11 bases identical to TRBD1. The CDR3 has 15 amino acids. The trim removed 4 bases at V and 8 bases at J, leaving 7 bases unmatched. CDR1 is SEHNR, CDR2 FQNEAQ, per germline (reference sequence). The CDR3 DNA sequence: TGTGCCAGCAGCTCCCGGACAGGGGGCAGGGATGAGCAGTTCTTC. This encodes CASSSRTGGRDEQFF.

J is TRBJ1-5 and V is TRBV28; TRBD1 is a possible D gene (6 bases). Trimming shortened V by 6 bases and J by 3 bases, and 15 bases separated the two germline ends. Germline V gene data show CDR1 as MDHEN and CDR2 as SYDVKM. The CDR3 contains 15 residues. The CDR3 protein is CASRPGTLFNQPQHF. The DNA for the CDR3 is TGTGCCAGCAGACCCGGGACACTTTTCAATCAGCCCCAGCATTTT.

About this clone: The sample has other DNA sequences that encode this CDR3 too. The genes are TRBV5-1 and TRBJ2-5, with TRBD2 matching 12 bases. This CDR3 spans 17 amino acids. V was pared by 0 bases and J by 2 bases, with 5 bases of the junction left unmatched. CDR1 is SGHRS, CDR2 YFSETQ, per germline. This CDR3 is CASSLALAGGPQETQYF. As DNA, the CDR3 is TGCGCCAGCAGCTTGGCCCTAGCGGGGGGGCCTCAAGAGACCCAGTACTTC.

Here the CDR3 DNA reads TGTGCCAGTAGTATGGGGGCTGGGGGCGCCTATGGCTACACCTTC. It translates to CASSMGAGGAYGYTF. The chain combines TRBV19 with TRBJ1-2, with D maybe TRBD1 (6 bases). Germline values: CDR1 LNHDA, CDR2 SQIVND (reference sequence). The CDR3 spans 15 residues. V dropped 3 bases and J dropped 4 bases, with 15 bases sitting between them.

This rearrangement joins TRBV6-1 to TRBJ2-1; D is possibly TRBD1 (6 bases). V lost 0 bases and J 7 bases, leaving 13 bases between the germline ends. CDR3 length: 15 amino acids. Germline lookup yields CDR1 MNHNS and CDR2 SASEGT. The CDR3 loop reads CASSEASGVRNEQFF. The CDR3 region has the DNA TGTGCCAGCAGTGAAGCCTCAGGGGTCCGGAATGAGCAGTTCTTC.

V and J are TRBV28 and TRBJ2-7, with D tentatively TRBD1 (5 bases). CDR3 length equals 11 residues. In germline, CDR1 is MDHEN, CDR2 SYDVKM. The V and J ends lost 6 bases and 6 bases respectively, with 9 bases between them. The CDR3 sequence: CASRGQVEQYF. CDR3 nucleotide sequence: TGTGCCAGCAGGGGGCAAGTCGAGCAGTACTTC.

The V and J genes are TRBV18 and TRBJ1-2, with D possibly TRBD1 on 5 matching bases. The V and J ends lost 3 bases and 6 bases respectively, with 17 bases between them. Looked up from germline, CDR1 is KGHSH and CDR2 is LQKENI. The CDR3 is 15 amino acids. The CDR3 loop is CASSPSSGTPNGYTF. CDR3 DNA: TGTGCCAGCTCACCCTCATCCGGGACTCCTAATGGCTACACCTTC.

The rearrangement links TRBV7-2 to TRBJ2-7, with 10 bases that match TRBD2. From germline, CDR1 is SGHTA and CDR2 FQGNSA. The V and J ends lost 5 bases and 5 bases, in that order; junction bases with no gene match: 9. The CDR3 spans 15 residues. The CDR3 DNA is TGTGCCAGCAGCCTTAGAGCGGGAGGGGCCGACGAGCAGTACTTC. This sequence encodes CASSLRAGGADEQYF. The full variable domain, rest sourced from reference TRBV7-2 and TRBJ2-7, is GAGVSQSPSNKVTEKGKDVELRCDPISGHTALYWYRQSLGQGLEFLIYFQGNSAPDKSGLPSDRFSAERTGGSVSTLTIQRTQQEDSAVYLCASSLRAGGADEQYFGPGTRLTVT.

V usage is TRBV4-1 and J usage is TRBJ2-1, with 9 bases matching TRBD1. This CDR3 region has 17 residues. V lost 4 bases and J lost 5; bases outside the gene matches: 12. The germline CDR1 and CDR2 sequences are MGHRA and YSYEKL. The CDR3 DNA reads TGCGCCAGCAGCCGCTATTTCTTAGACAGGGGGAACAATGAGCAGTTCTTC. Protein sequence: CASSRYFLDRGNNEQFF.

V gene TRBV27 combines with J gene TRBJ2-5, with 9 bases identical to TRBD1. The junction had 7 bases not matched to a gene; V was cut back by 6 bases and J by 5 bases. This CDR3 is built from 14 residues. The germline CDR1 and CDR2 sequences are MNHEY and SMNVEV (reference sequence). CDR3 bases: TGTGCCAGCAGATTACAGGGGGCGGGGGAGACCCAGTACTTC. Translating it yields CASRLQGAGETQYF.

The rearrangement links TRBV2 to TRBJ2-1, with 12 bases fitting TRBD2. The CDR3 has 20 amino acids. After removal of 4 bases from V and 3 bases from J, the junction contained 16 bases not matched to a gene. Germline V gene data show CDR1 as SNHLY and CDR2 as FYNNEI. The CDR3 DNA reads TGTGCCAGCAGTGGAGAGACTAGCGGGGGTTTGGGCGGCGGCTACAATGAGCAGTTCTTC. It translates to CASSGETSGGLGGGYNEQFF.

The chain links TRBV21-1 to TRBJ1-2; TRBD1, the table's D call, was not compared with the DNA. TRBV21-1 is a pseudogene locus. This CDR3 has 12 residues. DNA of the CDR3: TGTGCCAGCAAAAAAGGGACATATGGCTACACCTTC. Translation: CASKKGTYGYTF.

This clone has only a few counts. The rearrangement uses TRBV6-1 and TRBJ2-7, with TRBD1 matching over 8 bases. Per germline, CDR1 MNHNS and CDR2 SASEGT. The CDR3 has 12 amino acids. The V segment lost 6 bases and the J segment 2 bases; nucleotides outside the gene matches: 0. The CDR3 DNA reads as TGTGCCAGCAGACAGGGGGCCTACGAGCAGTACTTC. Its protein product is CASRQGAYEQYF.

The sample holds a few counts of this clone. V and J are TRBV4-2 and TRBJ1-4; 8 positions match TRBD1. Trimming at V came to 0 bases and at J to 5 bases, leaving 5 bases not matched to a gene. The CDR3 runs to 16 residues. Germline V gene data show CDR1 as LGHNA and CDR2 as YNFKEQ. The CDR3 sequence: CASSQDATGDNEKLFF. CDR3 nucleotide sequence: TGTGCCAGCAGCCAAGATGCGACAGGGGACAATGAAAAACTGTTTTTT.

V gene TRBV12-2 combines with J gene TRBJ2-2; TRBD2, the D gene given by the table, was not confirmed from the DNA. TRBV12-2 is marked as a pseudogene. The CDR3 runs to 18 residues. DNA of the CDR3: TGTGCAAGTCGCTTAGCGCATCTTCCTACCATGAACACCGGGGAGCTGTTTTTT. It specifies CASRLAHLPTMNTGELFF.

The rearrangement links TRBV5-6 to TRBJ1-5, with D unclear. Germline-derived CDR1 and CDR2 are SGHDT and YYEEEE. Trimming pared 6 bases from V and 0 bases from J, leaving 7 bases between. The CDR3 has 13 amino acids. The CDR3 coding sequence is TGTGCCAGCACCACCTATAGCAATCAGCCCCAGCATTTT. Its protein product is CASTTYSNQPQHF.

The chain is built from TRBV10-3 and TRBJ2-1; weak D call: TRBD2 (6 bases). Trimming removed 2 bases from V and 5 bases from J, with 10 bases in between. The CDR3 runs 14 residues. CDR1 is ENHRY and CDR2 is SYGVKD in the germline V gene. The CDR3 DNA is TGTGCCATCAGTGAGATGCGGGGAGACAATGAGCAGTTCTTC. Translated: CAISEMRGDNEQFF.

The chain combines TRBV23-1 with TRBJ2-3; 10 nucleotides line up with TRBD1. TRBV23-1 is known as an ORF, though its function is uncertain. J gave up 4 bases and V 3 bases, and 4 bases lay outside the gene matches. This CDR3 is built from 15 residues. The CDR3 protein is CASSHDRGLADTQYF. The CDR3 DNA reads as TGCGCCAGCAGTCACGACAGGGGGCTGGCAGATACGCAGTATTTT.

This chain joins TRBV4-1 and TRBJ2-2; D possibly corresponds to TRBD1 (5 bases). Germline CDR1 is MGHRA and CDR2 is YSYEKL. With 4 bases removed from V and 7 bases from J, the gap between germline ends came to 19 bases. CDR3 length equals 16 residues. The CDR3: CASSLDRNTLLGELFF. DNA for the CDR3: TGCGCCAGCAGCCTAGACAGAAATACCCTCCTCGGGGAGCTGTTTTTT.

The chain combines TRBV28 with TRBJ1-5, with 9 bases fitting TRBD1. J was trimmed by 5 bases and V by 5 bases; bases with no gene match: 10. Germline lookup yields CDR1 MDHEN and CDR2 SYDVKM. This CDR3 region has 16 residues. The CDR3 sequence is CASSIPSGQGHQPQHF. CDR3 in DNA: TGTGCCAGCAGTATCCCCTCGGGACAGGGCCATCAGCCCCAGCATTTT.

The rearrangement uses TRBV18 and TRBJ2-2; TRBD1 agrees at 7 bases. The germline V gene has CDR1 KGHSH and CDR2 LQKENI. J gave up 1 base and V 0 bases, and 2 bases lay outside the gene matches. The CDR3 loop spans 16 amino acids. CDR3 loop: CASSPPGQLNTGELFF. CDR3 bases: TGTGCCAGCTCACCACCGGGACAGTTGAACACCGGGGAGCTGTTTTTT.

This chain links TRBV9 with TRBJ1-4; possible D gene TRBD1, 5 bases. The germline gives CDR1 SGDLS, CDR2 YYNGEE. This CDR3 contains 14 residues. Trimming took off 0 bases at V and 7 bases at J, with 10 bases between the two ends. Here the CDR3 reads CASSVAGGTEKLFF. DNA for the CDR3: TGTGCCAGCAGCGTAGCGGGGGGGACTGAAAAACTGTTTTTT.

The chain recombines TRBV5-1 with TRBJ2-2; a weak D match, TRBD2 (5 bases). V was cut by 0 bases and J by 2 bases, with 14 bases left in between. Looked up from germline, CDR1 is SGHRS and CDR2 is YFSETQ. The CDR3 runs 17 residues. The DNA for the CDR3 is TGCGCCAGCAGCTTGGAGGGTCGGGGTCCCAACACCGGGGAGCTGTTTTTT. This translates into CASSLEGRGPNTGELFF.